This TCR beta chain was sequenced in a study of cytotoxic CD8 clonotypes in ibrutinib-treated CLL. Study at large: After a median around 13 months on treatment (6 to 36), response samples were drawn.

Study observations and caveats: Once treatment began, public clonotypes, which were uncommon, contracted or stayed stable.

Deep sequencing aimed at 1 in 200,000 to 1 in 1 million T cells' resolution. Method: immunoSEQ multiplex PCR; TCRdb's copy keeps in-frame clones and lacks some. The sample has some 150,000 clones, approximately 80% seen once; the top ten hold 28%. With respect to this clone: The target antigen is unknown.

V lost 6 bases to trimming and J lost 1 base, with 12 bases between them. Germline loops: CDR1 SEHNR, CDR2 FQNEAQ (reference sequence). The CDR3 contains 14 residues. The chain employs TRBV7-9 and TRBJ2-5; D is possibly TRBD2 (6 bases). The sequencing here drew on PBMCs, taken after 12 months of ibrutinib treatment. This TCR derives from a human donor with chronic lymphocytic leukemia. The CDR3 bases are TGTGCCAGCAGAGCCCTGGGGGGCCAAGAGACCCAGTACTTC. Translation gives CASRALGGQETQYF.